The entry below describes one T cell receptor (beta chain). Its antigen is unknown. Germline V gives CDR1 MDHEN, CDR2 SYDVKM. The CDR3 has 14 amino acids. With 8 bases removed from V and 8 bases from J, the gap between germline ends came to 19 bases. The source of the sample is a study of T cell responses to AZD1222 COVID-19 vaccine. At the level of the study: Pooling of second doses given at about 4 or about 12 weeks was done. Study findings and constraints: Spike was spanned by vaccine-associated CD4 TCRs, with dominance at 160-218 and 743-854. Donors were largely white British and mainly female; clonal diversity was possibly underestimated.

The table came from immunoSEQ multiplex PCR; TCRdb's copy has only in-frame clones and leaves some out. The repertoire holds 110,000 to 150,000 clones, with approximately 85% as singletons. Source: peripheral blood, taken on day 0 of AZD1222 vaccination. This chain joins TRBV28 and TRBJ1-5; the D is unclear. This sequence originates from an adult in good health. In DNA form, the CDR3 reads TGTGCCAGCGGCGGCCTTGGGCCGATCAAGCCCCAGCATTTT. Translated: CASGGLGPIKPQHF.